Presented here are 6 T cell receptor beta chains from one specimen sequenced in a study of blood T cell repertoires in COVID-19. Using immunoSEQ multiplex PCR, the repertoire was profiled, and TCRdb retains in-frame clones only, with some absent. The sample records 150,000 to 200,000 clones, roughly 89% being singletons. The sample was PBMCs or T cells enriched from blood (not recorded which). The receptors originated from a woman aged 40 to 50 with acute COVID-19.

The chain carries TRBV7-2 and TRBJ2-5; D is unclear. Germline values: CDR1 SGHTA, CDR2 FQGNSA. The CDR3 has 15 residues. The V and J ends lost 1 base and 1 base respectively, with 10 bases between them. The CDR3: CASSLDFSFQETQYF. CDR3 nucleotide sequence: TGTGCCAGCAGCTTAGACTTTTCCTTCCAAGAGACCCAGTACTTC.

With respect to this clone: The sample carries other DNA sequences with the same CDR3. The chain uses TRBV19 and TRBJ1-2; TRBD1 might be the D (6 bases). Germline CDR1 reads LNHDA; CDR2 reads SQIVND (reference sequence). This CDR3 has 12 amino acids. V was pared by 6 bases and J by 5 bases, with 10 bases between. The CDR3 nucleotides are TGTGCCAGTAGCATACAGGGTTATGGCTACACCTTC. Protein product: CASSIQGYGYTF.

This chain joins TRBV19 and TRBJ2-3; 9 nucleotides match TRBD2. Germline V gene data show CDR1 as LNHDA and CDR2 as SQIVND (reference sequence). The CDR3 is 15 residues long. V was pared by 10 bases and J by 2 bases, with 10 bases of the junction left unmatched. The CDR3 region is CATSRAGGDTDTQYF. CDR3 DNA: TGTGCCACCTCAAGAGCGGGGGGTGACACAGATACGCAGTATTTT.

CDR3 region: CASSVGGSPSVYTF. In nucleotides, the CDR3 is TGTGCCAGCAGCGTAGGCGGGAGCCCCTCAGTCTACACCTTC. This chain joins TRBV9 and TRBJ1-2; D gene uncertain. The CDR3 contains 14 residues. The germline CDR1 and CDR2 sequences are SGDLS and YYNGEE. Trimming stripped 0 bases from V and 10 bases from J, with 16 bases between.

This chain links TRBV19 with TRBJ2-7, with D perhaps TRBD2 (5 bases). V lost 3 bases and J 0 bases, leaving 9 bases between the germline ends. The CDR3 runs 14 residues. Germline values: CDR1 LNHDA, CDR2 SQIVND (reference sequence). CDR3 DNA: TGTGCCAGTAGTATCAGCCGGGACTCCTACGAGCAGTACTTC. This gives the protein CASSISRDSYEQYF.

The V and J genes are TRBV4-2 and TRBJ2-2, with D maybe TRBD2 (6 bases). Trimming removed 0 bases at V and 6 bases at J, with 20 bases between. From germline, CDR1 is LGHNA and CDR2 YNFKEQ. This CDR3 region has 18 residues. The CDR3 coding sequence is TGTGCCAGCAGCCAAGAATACGGGGGAGGATTGGGGTCCGGGGAGCTGTTTTTT. It encodes CASSQEYGGGLGSGELFF.